This TCR beta chain was observed in a study of cytomegalovirus exposure and HLA in healthy donors. Findings of the study overall: Altogether, 150 or so TCR beta chains were recorded as cytomegalovirus-associated.

This clone was picked up one time. What it recognizes is unknown. V trimming: 3 bases; J trimming: 11 bases; junction bases outside the gene matches: 3. Germline CDR1 SGHTS, CDR2 YDEGEE. The CDR3 length is 11 residues. Primers for the PCR totalled 60 Vbeta and 13 Jbeta. Profiled with immunoSEQ multiplex PCR; TCRdb holds only in-frame clones, not every one. The table shows 75,000 to 100,000 clones, with around 74% occurring only once. Sequenced: PBMCs. The source is a female donor in good health and CMV-seropositive. V usage is TRBV5-8 and J usage is TRBJ2-3; 7 bases agree with TRBD1. Here the CDR3 DNA reads TGTGCCAGCAGCTGGGGGACAGAGCAGTATTTT. Translated: CASSWGTEQYF.